This entry describes one T cell receptor (beta chain). TCRdb ran MiXCR on the RT-PCR reads and lists one entry per CDR3 protein. There are more than 550,000 distinct CDR3 sequences in the sample; around 14% occur only once, and 3.6% lies in the top ten. Trimming removed 6 bases from V and 0 bases from J, with 9 bases in between. This CDR3 contains 14 residues. Germline loops: CDR1 MNHEY, CDR2 SVGAGI. This TCR derives from a female donor in good health, serving as a healthy control. Material for sequencing was memory CD4+ T cells from blood. This chain connects TRBV6-5 to TRBJ1-3, with TRBD1 as a possible D gene (6 bases). The CDR3 reads CASREGGSGNTIYF. For the CDR3, the DNA is TGTGCCAGCAGGGAAGGGGGCTCTGGAAACACCATATATTTT.